This TCR beta chain emerged from a study of control samples from healthy donors and cancer patients. Sequencing was performed with immunoSEQ multiplex PCR; in TCRdb, only in-frame clones are kept and a portion is missing. The sample contains about 110,000 clones, about 80% of which appear only once. V lost 8 bases and J 4 bases, leaving 19 bases between the germline ends. Germline V lookup: CDR1 SGHNT, CDR2 YYREEE (reference sequence). The CDR3 consists of 15 residues. In its sample, this clone was seen once. Different DNA sequences within this sample yield the same CDR3. The chain links TRBV5-4 to TRBJ1-5; D ambiguous. The clonotype comes from a man between 18 and 29 years old in good health. Sequenced sample: blood. The DNA of the CDR3 is TGTGCCAGTAGCCTGGGCCCAGCCGTTAATCAGCCCCAGCATTTT. Protein product: CASSLGPAVNQPQHF.